Listed below are T cell receptor beta chains from one sample, sequenced in a study of molecular identifiers for immune sequencing clone quantification. TCRdb reanalysed the PCR reads using MiXCR and keeps one entry per CDR3 protein. The profile shows 60,000 to 70,000 distinct CDR3 sequences, less than 20% of them singletons. The sequenced sample was naive CD8+ T cells from blood, with Jurkat cell RNA spiked in. The receptors were gathered from a human donor in good health. Some libraries in this study had Jurkat cell RNA spiked in. Each CDR3 is given with its conserved first and last residue. Each record gives: J gene, V gene, CDR3 length, CDR3 protein.

TRBJ2-7 TRBV19 15 CASSMTSGDFDEQYF
TRBJ2-5 TRBV5-1 15 CASSLRGQVAETQYF
TRBJ2-7 TRBV7-9 16 CASSPTRREQPYEQYF
TRBJ2-7 TRBV29-1 11 CSVSSLYEQYF
TRBJ1-1 TRBV23-1 11 CASDIAAEASF
TRBJ2-6 TRBV29-1 15 CSVEVGVSGANVLTF
TRBJ2-1 TRBV5-4 18 CASSFPILASSSYNEQFF
TRBJ2-1 TRBV13 13 CASSFPPRNEQFF
TRBJ2-1 TRBV7-2 17 CASSLTAQTGLADRQFF
TRBJ1-1 TRBV7-9 16 CASSSDGGQGIPEAFF
TRBJ2-7 TRBV3-1 15 CASSQPGTGDFEQYF
TRBJ2-5 TRBV12-3/TRBV12-4 13 CASSSGSGETQYF
TRBJ1-3 TRBV15 13 CATSEDSSNTIYF
TRBJ1-2 TRBV4-2 15 CASSSRPTEYYGYTF
TRBJ2-7 TRBV5-1 16 CASSLAGGGRSYEQYF
TRBJ1-1 TRBV24-1 14 CATSDGRTVGEAFF
TRBJ2-7 TRBV27 15 CASSLSAGQPYEQYF
TRBJ2-1 TRBV7-9 17 CASSGLAGGGQINEQFF
TRBJ1-1 TRBV28 15 CASSSTHRTVAEAFF
TRBJ2-1 TRBV5-1 15 CASRGLAGGRDEQFF
TRBJ2-1 TRBV9 16 CASSVAWLADYNEQFF
TRBJ2-3 TRBV7-6 15 CASSFPRVTEDTQYF
TRBJ2-7 TRBV7-2 14 CASRPGTSGYEQYF
TRBJ2-2 TRBV7-9 17 CASRERTGRNGTGELFF
TRBJ1-3 TRBV9 16 CASSGQGLHPGNTIYF
TRBJ2-1 TRBV7-9 16 CASSVMGGSRHNEQFF
TRBJ2-1 TRBV10-2 13 CASTDRGLNEQFF
TRBJ2-1 TRBV7-2 17 CASSLGAGESLGAEQFF
TRBJ2-7 TRBV2 14 CASSVEGASIEQYF
TRBJ2-5 TRBV20-1 20 CSASPLLYTTGLADQETQYF
TRBJ2-7 TRBV21-1 14 CASSLPDGPYEQYF
TRBJ2-1 TRBV29-1 11 CSVEALNEQFF
TRBJ2-1 TRBV6-2/TRBV6-3 17 CASRPKGGSSSYNEQFF
TRBJ1-4 TRBV6-8 17 CASTIIPNSRSEEKLFF
TRBJ2-1 TRBV11-2 15 CASSLDVGVYNEQFF
TRBJ2-6 TRBV6-5 18 CASAWAESIVSGANVLTF
TRBJ2-1 TRBV27 15 CASSLLAGPHNEQFF